These 6 T cell receptor beta chains share one sample of origin, sequenced in a study of regulatory T cells in long-lasting Graves disease. CDR3-region Arm-PCR and iRepertoire HTBI primers produced the TCR beta libraries. One entry per CDR3 protein, called by TCRdb with MiXCR from the multiplex PCR reads. The sample has approximately 690,000 distinct CDR3 sequences; about 30% are singletons. The time point was: persistent/refractory GD, antithyroid drugs over 5 years with positive TRAb. Researchers made the TCR library from RNA that was extracted from PBMCs. The input for sequencing was peripheral blood mononuclear cells (PBMCs), taken when the disease was refractory, from a patient treated with antithyroid drugs. These TCRs come from a female donor with Graves disease.

This clonotype has only a few counts. The chain employs TRBV20-1 and TRBJ1-2; 7 bases map to TRBD1. The CDR3 runs 13 residues. V shed 2 bases and J 3 bases; nucleotides not matched to a gene: 3. CDR1 DFQATT and CDR2 SNEGSKA come from the germline V gene (reference sequence). The CDR3 is CSARTDRDYGYTF. In DNA form, the CDR3 reads TGCAGTGCTAGAACTGACAGGGACTATGGCTACACCTTC.

This clonotype was detected only a few times. The chain combines TRBV7-8 with TRBJ1-1, with no clear D. This CDR3 has 12 residues. V was shortened by 0 bases and J by 6 bases, with 5 bases between the two germline ends. Germline values: CDR1 SGHVS, CDR2 FQNEAQ. For the CDR3, the DNA is TGTGCCAGCAGCTTAGCAGCATCTGAAGCTTTCTTT. It specifies CASSLAASEAFF.

The chain carries TRBV19 and TRBJ1-5; the D gene is possibly TRBD1 (6 bases). V lost 4 bases and J 0 bases, leaving 13 bases between the germline ends. CDR3 size: 16 residues. CDR1 and CDR2 (germline): LNHDA, SQIVND (reference sequence). CDR3 protein: CASSKADSYSNQPQHF. For the CDR3, the DNA is TGTGCCAGTAGTAAAGCGGACAGCTATAGCAATCAGCCCCAGCATTTT.

The rearrangement uses TRBV7-9 and TRBJ1-2; no clear D. CDR3 length: 15 amino acids. The germline V and J ends were trimmed by 5 bases and 3 bases, with 16 bases remaining between them. From germline, CDR1 is SEHNR and CDR2 FQNEAQ (reference sequence). The CDR3 DNA reads as TGTGCCAGCAGCAGAGCCTCCCGTCAGGACTATGGCTACACCTTC. Amino acid sequence: CASSRASRQDYGYTF.

This clonotype has at least ten counts. The chain joins TRBV12-3 or TRBV12-4 to TRBJ1-1; 11 bases fit TRBD1. This CDR3 spans 16 amino acids. V was clipped by 5 bases and J by 3 bases; unmatched bases: 8. CDR3 amino acids: CASSPRTGGAYTEAFF. CDR3 DNA: TGTGCCAGCAGTCCAAGGACAGGGGGCGCGTACACTGAAGCTTTCTTT.

This clonotype was picked up many times. The chain links TRBV12-3 or TRBV12-4 to TRBJ2-5, with 11 bases fitting TRBD2. The CDR3 is 16 residues long. Trimming cost V 3 bases and J 0 bases; bases outside gene matches: 3. The CDR3 region is CASSFRGLADQETQYF. Here the CDR3 DNA reads TGTGCCAGCAGTTTCCGGGGACTAGCGGACCAAGAGACCCAGTACTTC.